The subject of this entry is one TCR beta chain. V lost 2 bases, J lost 0 bases, and 11 bases lay in between. Germline CDR1 is MGHRA and CDR2 is YSYEKL. This CDR3 is built from 16 residues. This entry belongs to a study of blood T cell repertoires in COVID-19. As for the study in general: The United States, Italy and Spain were the sources of the acute and convalescent COVID-19 samples.

Method: immunoSEQ multiplex PCR; TCRdb's copy keeps in-frame clones and lacks some. The sample holds about 36,000 clones, about 88% seen once. The clonotype originates from a man aged 65 to 79 with acute or convalescent COVID-19. The sample taken for sequencing was peripheral blood. V gene TRBV4-1 combines with J gene TRBJ2-4; D ambiguous. The CDR3 nucleotides are TGCGCCAGCAGCCAATCCGACGGAGTAGCCAAAAACATTCAGTACTTC. As protein: CASSQSDGVAKNIQYF.